The 6 T cell receptor beta chains below were found in one sample sequenced in a study of Graves' ophthalmopathy and Graves' hyperthyroidism (dated by TCRdb to 2017 to 2018). Instrument used: Illumina HiSeq 2000. For repertoire sequencing, TCR beta CDR3 regions were amplified from RNA transcripts. The first round was an RT-PCR using HTBI primers with the Qiagen OneStep RT-PCR kit, and this first round was followed by a second-round multiplex PCR, then size selection and purification. TCRdb took the public reads, trimmed them with fastp at Q25, ran MiXCR for clone calling and kept in-frame beta chains. Records with the same CDR3 protein are collapsed into one entry carrying the most frequent genes and DNA. The sample has hundreds of thousands of distinct CDR3 sequences on record, just over 40% of them singletons. More than 2.5% of the sample is in the top ten clones. Sample: peripheral blood. Every receptor here comes from an adult man with Graves' ophthalmopathy.

The chain combines TRBV29-1 with TRBJ1-1; a possible D gene is TRBD1 (5 bases). The germline gives CDR1 SQVTM, CDR2 ANQGSEA. The CDR3 consists of 13 residues. The CDR3 loop reads CSLSAGQNTEAFF. The CDR3 nucleotides are TGCAGTTTGAGTGCCGGACAGAACACTGAAGCTTTCTTT.

This clonotype showed up many times. The junction departs from germline at one end; a sequencing error may be responsible. The rearrangement uses TRBV7-2 and TRBJ1-2, with 12 positions matching TRBD1. Germline V gene sequence: CDR1 SGHTA, CDR2 FQGNSA. CDR3 size: 19 residues. CDR3 bases: TGCGCCAGCAGCCAAGGGCCCGGGACAGGGGGCCTCCGCGCCTATGGCTACACCTTC. Translated: CASSQGPGTGGLRAYGYTF.

The chain uses TRBV7-2 and TRBJ1-2, with 12 bases lining up with TRBD1. Germline CDR1 is SGHTA and CDR2 is FQGNSA. The CDR3 consists of 18 residues. J gave up 4 bases and V 1 base, and 10 bases lay outside the gene matches. CDR3 loop: CASSLVGPGQGASYGYTF. The CDR3 coding sequence is TGTGCCAGCAGCTTAGTAGGACCGGGACAGGGGGCTTCCTATGGCTACACCTTC.

This clonotype occurred many times. V and J are TRBV4-1 and TRBJ1-4; D is undetermined. The V end was cut by 2 bases, the J end by 5 bases, with 0 bases between. The CDR3 consists of 11 residues. Germline V CDR1 and CDR2: MGHRA, YSYEKL. The CDR3 region is CASSQNEKLFF. The DNA for the CDR3 is TGCGCCAGCAGCCAAAATGAAAAACTGTTTTTT.

The CDR3 here is CASSEAGLVYEQYF. CDR3 sequence (DNA): TGTGCCAGCAGTGAAGCGGGGTTGGTTTACGAGCAGTACTTC. The chain combines TRBV6-1 with TRBJ2-7, with no clear D. V gave up 0 bases and J gave up 4 bases, with 10 bases separating them. The CDR3 totals 14 residues. The germline V gene has CDR1 MNHNS and CDR2 SASEGT.

Points on this clonotype: The junction does not match germline at one end; this may be a read error. The V and J genes are TRBV10-1 and TRBJ1-1; maybe TRBD1 (6 bases). The germline V gene has CDR1 WNHNN and CDR2 SYGVQD (reference sequence). This CDR3 comprises 15 residues. CDR3 nucleotide sequence: TGTGCCAGCAGACTTCTACGACAGGTGAACACTGAAGCTTTCTTT. Translating gives CASRLLRQVNTEAFF.